This TCR beta chain was identified in a study of T cell responses to AZD1222 COVID-19 vaccine. Background on the study: Recipients boosted at about 4 weeks or about 12 weeks are pooled. Regarding the study as a whole: Scientists sampled the repertoires only once the peak T cell response had passed. A mostly white British donor set with more females was recruited, and clonal diversity was possibly underestimated. Dominant at 160-218 and 743-854, vaccine-associated CD4 TCRs also spanned spike.

The table came from immunoSEQ multiplex PCR; TCRdb's copy has only in-frame clones and leaves some out. The table records over 100,000 clones, 80% to 90% of them present only once. On this clone itself: What it recognizes is unknown.

Trimming at V came to 4 bases and at J to 3 bases, leaving 2 bases not matched to a gene. The V gene's germline CDR1 is SGHRS and CDR2 YFSETQ. The CDR3 is made up of 13 amino acids. Specimen: peripheral blood, collected on day 0 of AZD1222 vaccination. The receptor was derived from an adult in good health. The rearrangement joins TRBV5-1 to TRBJ2-5, with 8 bases aligning to TRBD1. This CDR3 reads CASSVTGEETQYF. In nucleotides, the CDR3 is TGCGCCAGCAGCGTGACAGGGGAAGAGACCCAGTACTTC.